The entry below describes one T cell receptor (beta chain). The data stem from a study of cytomegalovirus exposure and HLA in healthy donors. The PCR contained 60 Vbeta and 13 Jbeta primers. Using immunoSEQ multiplex PCR, the repertoire was profiled, and TCRdb retains in-frame clones only, with some absent. This sample contains fewer than 70,000 clones. CDR1 SGHNT and CDR2 YENEEA come from the germline V gene. V was shortened by 0 bases and J by 0 bases, with 12 bases between the two germline ends. The CDR3 runs to 16 residues. This clonotype was obtained from a woman between 18 and 29 years old in good health and CMV-seronegative. The chain combines TRBV11-3 with TRBJ2-7; weak D call: TRBD2 (6 bases). Source material: PBMCs. For the CDR3, the DNA is TGTGCCAGCAGCTTAGATTGGAGGGAATCCTCCTACGAGCAGTACTTC. Translated: CASSLDWRESSYEQYF.